Listed below are T cell receptor beta chains from one sample, sequenced in a study of T-cell reconstitution after alpha-beta-depleted transplantation in children. One entry per CDR3 protein results from TCRdb running MiXCR on the PCR reads. The sample lists some 500,000 distinct CDR3 sequences, about 18% seen once, with 3.3% in the top ten. This specimen was PBMCs from the stem cell graft donor, taken from the stem cell graft. Every receptor here comes from a human donor who donated a stem cell graft to a child with acute lymphoblastic leukemia. Both conserved end residues are part of each CDR3. A D gene is named only where the DNA matches it firmly. Size is omitted from some rows. Given values are once, few, many or a class for expanded clones.

TRBJ2-5	NA	NA	11	TRBV11-2	CASSLQLTQYF	TGTGCCAGCAGCCTCCAATTGACCCAGTACTTC
TRBJ2-7	NA	NA	14	TRBV9	CASSVADSTYEQYF	TGTGCCAGCAGCGTAGCTGACAGTACCTACGAGCAGTACTTC
TRBJ2-1	NA	NA	14	TRBV7-9	CASSLVPGPNEQFF	TGTGCCAGCAGCTTAGTGCCGGGACCGAATGAGCAGTTCTTC
TRBJ2-7	TRBD2	many	16	TRBV4-1	CASSQDASGRSYEQYF	TGCGCCAGCAGCCAAGATGCTAGCGGGAGAAGCTACGAGCAGTACTTC
TRBJ1-6	NA	NA	14	TRBV20-1	CSARRGSLRAPLHF	TGCAGTGCTAGAAGGGGCAGCCTAAGGGCACCCCTCCACTTT
TRBJ2-7	TRBD1	NA	17	TRBV6-1	CASSEALTGVRSYEQYF	TGTGCCAGCAGTGAAGCCTTGACAGGGGTTAGGAGCTACGAGCAGTACTTC
TRBJ2-1	NA	NA	21	TRBV11-2	CASSFRLWASKEKTCYNEQFF	TGTGCCAGCAGCTTTCGCTTATGGGCTAGCAAGGAAAAGACGTGCTACAATGAGCAGTTCTTC
TRBJ2-1	NA	NA	16	TRBV12-3/TRBV12-4	CASTPRGTVRSNEQFF	TGTGCCAGCACTCCCCGAGGGACTGTAAGATCGAATGAGCAGTTCTTC
TRBJ2-2	NA	few	14	TRBV7-9	CASSLLEGTGELFF	TGTGCCAGCAGCTTATTAGAGGGCACCGGGGAGCTGTTTTTT
TRBJ2-1	TRBD1	few	16	TRBV5-1	CASSLGAGTGDDEQFF	TGCGCCAGCAGCTTGGGGGCCGGGACAGGGGACGATGAGCAGTTCTTC
TRBJ2-5	NA	NA	17	TRBV5-1	CASSLAAAGSYQETQYF	TGCGCCAGCAGCTTGGCCGCGGCAGGATCGTACCAAGAGACCCAGTACTTC
TRBJ2-1	TRBD2	NA	15	TRBV11-1	CASSSSGSPHNEQFF	TGTGCCAGCAGCTCAAGCGGGAGCCCCCACAATGAGCAGTTCTTC
TRBJ2-7	TRBD2	NA	15	TRBV12-3/TRBV12-4	CASSLLPSGRYEQYF	TGTGCCAGCAGCCTCCTTCCTAGCGGTCGCTACGAGCAGTACTTC
TRBJ1-1	NA	NA	12	TRBV7-8	CASRTGGAEAFF	TGTGCCAGCAGAACTGGAGGGGCTGAAGCTTTCTTT
TRBJ1-6	TRBD1	NA	15	TRBV11-3	CASSLGGGYNSPLHF	TGTGCCAGCAGCCTAGGGGGCGGCTATAATTCACCCCTCCACTTT
TRBJ1-4	NA	many	16	TRBV19	CASSTLYSATNEKLFF	TGTGCCAGTAGTACCTTGTACTCCGCAACTAATGAAAAACTGTTTTTT
TRBJ1-1	NA	few	13	TRBV5-6	CASSYSPRTEAFF	TGTGCCAGCAGCTATAGCCCTAGGACTGAAGCTTTCTTT
TRBJ2-2	NA	few	15	TRBV6-1	CASSDHGSYTGELFF	TGTGCCAGCAGTGATCATGGCAGCTACACCGGGGAGCTGTTTTTT
TRBJ2-2	NA	NA	15	TRBV12-3/TRBV12-4	CASSLWEGDTGELFF	TGTGCCAGCAGCTTATGGGAGGGGGACACCGGGGAGCTGTTTTTT
TRBJ2-3	NA	NA	19	TRBV7-8	CASSLGSVDSSAHTDTQYF	TGTGCCAGCAGCTTGGGTTCAGTAGATTCCTCCGCACACACAGATACGCAGTATTTT
TRBJ2-3	TRBD1	NA	16	TRBV5-1	CASSYPGQGVTDTQYF	TGCGCCAGCAGTTACCCGGGACAGGGGGTCACAGATACGCAGTATTTT
TRBJ2-3	NA	few	15	TRBV7-3	CASSLMGLASDTQYF	TGTGCCAGCAGCTTAATGGGGCTAGCATCAGATACGCAGTATTTT
TRBJ1-2	NA	NA	16	TRBV6-5	CASSYIPNRLNYGYTF	TGTGCCAGCAGTTATATACCGAATAGACTCAACTATGGCTACACCTTC
TRBJ1-2	NA	few	14	TRBV6-1	CASSPRRGSYGYTF	TGTGCCAGCAGTCCACGACGGGGGAGCTATGGCTACACCTTC
TRBJ2-1	NA	NA	16	TRBV14	CASSQGLLAGGNEQFF	TGTGCCAGCAGCCAAGGTCTCCTAGCTGGGGGCAATGAGCAGTTCTTC
TRBJ2-1	NA	few	13	TRBV12-5	CASGYDNNDEQFF	TGTGCTAGTGGTTATGACAACAACGATGAGCAGTTCTTC
TRBJ2-1	TRBD1	few	13	TRBV29-1	CSVTGGPYNEQFF	TGCAGCGTGACAGGGGGCCCCTACAATGAGCAGTTCTTC